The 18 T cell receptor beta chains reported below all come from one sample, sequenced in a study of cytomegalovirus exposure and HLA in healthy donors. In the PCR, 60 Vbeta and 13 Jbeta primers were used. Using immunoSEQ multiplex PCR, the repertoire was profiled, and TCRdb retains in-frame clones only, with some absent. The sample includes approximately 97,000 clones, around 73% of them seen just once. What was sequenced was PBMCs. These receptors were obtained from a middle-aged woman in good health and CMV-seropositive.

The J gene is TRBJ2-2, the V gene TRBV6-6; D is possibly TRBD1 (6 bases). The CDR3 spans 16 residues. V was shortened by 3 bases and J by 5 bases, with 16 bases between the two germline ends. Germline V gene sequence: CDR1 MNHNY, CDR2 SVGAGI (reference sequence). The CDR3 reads CASSYQGLAGTGELFF. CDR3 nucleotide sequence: TGTGCCAGCAGTTATCAGGGGTTAGCTGGGACCGGGGAGCTGTTTTTT.

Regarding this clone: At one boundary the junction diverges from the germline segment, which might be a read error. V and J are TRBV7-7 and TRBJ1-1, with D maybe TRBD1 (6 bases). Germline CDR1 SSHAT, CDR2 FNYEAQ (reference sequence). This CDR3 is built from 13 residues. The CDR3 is CASSLDSYTEAFF. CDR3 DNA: TGTGCTAGCAGCTTGGACAGTTACACTGAAGCTTTCTTT.

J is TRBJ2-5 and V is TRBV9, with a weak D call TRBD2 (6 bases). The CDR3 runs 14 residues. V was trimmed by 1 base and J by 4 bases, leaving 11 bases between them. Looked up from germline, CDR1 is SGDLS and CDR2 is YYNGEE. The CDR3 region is CASSVPGGGETQYF. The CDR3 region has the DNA TGTGCCAGCAGCGTACCCGGGGGTGGAGAGACCCAGTACTTC.

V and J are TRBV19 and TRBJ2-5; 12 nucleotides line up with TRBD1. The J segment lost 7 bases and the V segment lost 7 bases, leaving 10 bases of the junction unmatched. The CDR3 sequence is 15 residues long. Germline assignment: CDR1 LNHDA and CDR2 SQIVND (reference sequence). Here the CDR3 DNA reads TGTGCCAGTACCCCCCGGGACAGGGGGCGCGGGACCCAGTACTTC. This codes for CASTPRDRGRGTQYF.

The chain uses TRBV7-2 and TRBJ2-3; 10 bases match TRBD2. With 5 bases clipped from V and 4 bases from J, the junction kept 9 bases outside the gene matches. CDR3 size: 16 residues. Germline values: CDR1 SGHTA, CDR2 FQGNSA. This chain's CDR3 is CASSTSGRGIPDTQYF. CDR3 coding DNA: TGTGCCAGCAGCACGAGCGGGAGGGGGATCCCAGATACGCAGTATTTT.

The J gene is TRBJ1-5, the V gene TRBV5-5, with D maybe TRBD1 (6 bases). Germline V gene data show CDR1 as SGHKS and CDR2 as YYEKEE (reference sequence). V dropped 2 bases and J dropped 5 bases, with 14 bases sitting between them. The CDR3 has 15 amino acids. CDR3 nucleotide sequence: TGTGCCAGCAGCTTAGGACAGAGAAACGATCAGCCCCAGCATTTT. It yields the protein CASSLGQRNDQPQHF.

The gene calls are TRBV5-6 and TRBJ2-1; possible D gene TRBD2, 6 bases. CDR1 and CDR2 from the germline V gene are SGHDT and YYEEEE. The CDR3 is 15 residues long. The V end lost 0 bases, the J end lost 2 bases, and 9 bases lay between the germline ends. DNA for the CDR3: TGTGCCAGCAGCTTGGGACTAGGAACCTACAATGAGCAGTTCTTC. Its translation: CASSLGLGTYNEQFF.

Here the CDR3 DNA reads TGCGCCAGCAGCTTGGATAGCCTTTCAAAGAACGAGCAGTACTTC. It encodes CASSLDSLSKNEQYF. This rearrangement joins TRBV5-1 to TRBJ2-5; D not certain. TRBJ2-7 matches the DNA end more closely, so the J call is doubtful. The germline CDR1 and CDR2 sequences are SGHRS and YFSETQ. The CDR3 has 15 amino acids.

Here the CDR3 DNA reads TGTGCCAGCAGTTCGACCGCGGGATCCCGAAGTGAGCAGTTCTTC. As protein: CASSSTAGSRSEQFF. This rearrangement joins TRBV27 to TRBJ2-1; a possible D gene is TRBD2 (6 bases). The V end lost 4 bases, the J end lost 9 bases, and 19 bases lay between the germline ends. Germline values: CDR1 MNHEY, CDR2 SMNVEV (reference sequence). CDR3 size: 15 residues.

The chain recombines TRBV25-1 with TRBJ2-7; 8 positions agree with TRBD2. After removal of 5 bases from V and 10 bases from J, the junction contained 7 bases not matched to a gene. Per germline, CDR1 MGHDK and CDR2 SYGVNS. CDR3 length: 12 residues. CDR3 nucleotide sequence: TGTGCCAGCAGTCCTACGGGGGGGCCACAGTACTTC. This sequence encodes CASSPTGGPQYF.

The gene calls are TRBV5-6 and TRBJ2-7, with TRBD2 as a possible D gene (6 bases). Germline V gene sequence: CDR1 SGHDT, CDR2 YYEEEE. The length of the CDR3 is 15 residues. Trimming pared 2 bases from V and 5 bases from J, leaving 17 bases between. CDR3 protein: CASSLLVGRRDEQYF. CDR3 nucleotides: TGTGCCAGCAGCTTACTAGTCGGGAGACGAGACGAGCAGTACTTC.

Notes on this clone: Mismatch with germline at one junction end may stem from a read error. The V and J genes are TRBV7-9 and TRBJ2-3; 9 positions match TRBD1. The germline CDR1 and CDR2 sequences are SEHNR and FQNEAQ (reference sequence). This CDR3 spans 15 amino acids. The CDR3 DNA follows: TGTTCCAGCAGCTTAAGGGGGACAGGGTTGGATACGCAGTATTTT. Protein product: CSSSLRGTGLDTQYF.

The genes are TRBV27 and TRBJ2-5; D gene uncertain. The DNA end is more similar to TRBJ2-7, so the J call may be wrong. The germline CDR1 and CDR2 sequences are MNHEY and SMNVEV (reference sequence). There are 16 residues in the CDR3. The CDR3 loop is CASSLRHPRQAYEQYF. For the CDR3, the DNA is TGTGCCAGCAGTTTAAGGCATCCCCGGCAGGCCTACGAGCAGTACTTC.

The CDR3 DNA follows: TGTGCCATCAGAAGACAGGGCGGTAACAATGAGCAGTTCTTC. Translated, it gives CAIRRQGGNNEQFF. This chain joins TRBV10-3 and TRBJ2-1; TRBD1 agrees at 7 bases. Per the germline V gene, CDR1 is ENHRY and CDR2 is SYGVKD. CDR3 length equals 14 residues. V lost 6 bases and J lost 5; bases outside the gene matches: 7.

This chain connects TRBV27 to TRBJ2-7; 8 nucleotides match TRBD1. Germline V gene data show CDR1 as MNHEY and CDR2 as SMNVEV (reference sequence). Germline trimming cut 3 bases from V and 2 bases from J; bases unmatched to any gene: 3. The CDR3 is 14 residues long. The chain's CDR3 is CASSFGQGPYEQYF. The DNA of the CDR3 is TGTGCCAGCAGTTTTGGACAGGGCCCCTACGAGCAGTACTTC.

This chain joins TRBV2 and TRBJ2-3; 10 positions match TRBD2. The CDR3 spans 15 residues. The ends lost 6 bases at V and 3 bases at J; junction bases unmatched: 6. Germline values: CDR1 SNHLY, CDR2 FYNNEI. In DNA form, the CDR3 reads TGTGCCAGCAGGGATCCGGGACTAGCGACAGATACGCAGTATTTT. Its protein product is CASRDPGLATDTQYF.

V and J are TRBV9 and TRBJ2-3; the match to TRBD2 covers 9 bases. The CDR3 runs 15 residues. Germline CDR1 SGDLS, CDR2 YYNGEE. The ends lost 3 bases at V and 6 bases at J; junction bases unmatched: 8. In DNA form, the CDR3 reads TGTGCCAGCAGCGCTAGCGGGATTGGGGGGGATACGCAGTATTTT. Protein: CASSASGIGGDTQYF.

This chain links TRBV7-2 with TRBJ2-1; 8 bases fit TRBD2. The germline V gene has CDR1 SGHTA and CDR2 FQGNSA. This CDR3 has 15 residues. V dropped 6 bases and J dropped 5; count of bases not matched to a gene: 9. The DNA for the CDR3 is TGTGCCAGCAGAAGAGCGGGAGTCCTGGACAATGAGCAGTTCTTC. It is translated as CASRRAGVLDNEQFF. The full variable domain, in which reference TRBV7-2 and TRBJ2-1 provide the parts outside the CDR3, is GAGVSQSPSNKVTEKGKDVELRCDPISGHTALYWYRQSLGQGLEFLIYFQGNSAPDKSGLPSDRFSAERTGGSVSTLTIQRTQQEDSAVYLCASRRAGVLDNEQFFGPGTRLTVL.